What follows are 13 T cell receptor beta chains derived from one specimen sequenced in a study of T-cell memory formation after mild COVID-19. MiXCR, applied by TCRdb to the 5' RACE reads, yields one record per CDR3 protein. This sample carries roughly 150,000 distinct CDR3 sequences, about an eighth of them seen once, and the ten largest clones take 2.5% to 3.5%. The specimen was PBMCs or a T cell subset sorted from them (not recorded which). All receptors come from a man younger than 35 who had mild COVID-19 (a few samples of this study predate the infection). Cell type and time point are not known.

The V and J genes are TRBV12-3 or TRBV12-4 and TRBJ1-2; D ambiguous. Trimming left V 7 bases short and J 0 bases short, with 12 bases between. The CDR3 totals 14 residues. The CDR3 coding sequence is TGTGCCAGCACCCTCGCCCCTACTAACTATGGCTACACCTTC. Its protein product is CASTLAPTNYGYTF.

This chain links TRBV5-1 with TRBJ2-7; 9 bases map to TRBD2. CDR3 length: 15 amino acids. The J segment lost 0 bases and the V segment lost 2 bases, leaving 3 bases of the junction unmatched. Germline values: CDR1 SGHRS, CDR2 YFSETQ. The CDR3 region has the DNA TGCGCCAGCAGCTTTCGCGGGGGGGACTCCTACGAGCAGTACTTC. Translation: CASSFRGGDSYEQYF.

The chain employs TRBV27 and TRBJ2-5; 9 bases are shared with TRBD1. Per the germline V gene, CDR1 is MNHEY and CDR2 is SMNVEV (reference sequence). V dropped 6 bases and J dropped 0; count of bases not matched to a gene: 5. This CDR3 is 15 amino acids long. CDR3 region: CASSPGQGNQETQYF. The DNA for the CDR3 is TGTGCCAGCAGCCCAGGACAGGGGAACCAAGAGACCCAGTACTTC.

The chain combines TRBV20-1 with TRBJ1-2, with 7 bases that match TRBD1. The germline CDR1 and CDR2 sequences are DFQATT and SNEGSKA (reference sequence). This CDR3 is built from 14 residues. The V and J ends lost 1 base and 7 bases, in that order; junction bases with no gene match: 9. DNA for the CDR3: TGCAGTGCTAGAGGAGGGGACAGTTCTAGTGGCTACACCTTC. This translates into CSARGGDSSSGYTF.

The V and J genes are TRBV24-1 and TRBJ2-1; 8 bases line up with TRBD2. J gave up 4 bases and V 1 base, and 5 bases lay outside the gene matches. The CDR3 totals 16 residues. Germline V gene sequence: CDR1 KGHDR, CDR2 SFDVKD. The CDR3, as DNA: TGTGCCACCAGTGATTTCACTAGCGGCATATACAATGAGCAGTTCTTC. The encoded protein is CATSDFTSGIYNEQFF.

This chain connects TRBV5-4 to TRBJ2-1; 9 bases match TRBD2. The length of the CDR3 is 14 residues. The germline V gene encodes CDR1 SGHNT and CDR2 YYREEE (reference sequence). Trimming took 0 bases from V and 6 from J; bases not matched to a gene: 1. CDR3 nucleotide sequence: TGTGCCAGCAGCTTGGATAGCGGGGGCAATGAGCAGTTCTTC. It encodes CASSLDSGGNEQFF.

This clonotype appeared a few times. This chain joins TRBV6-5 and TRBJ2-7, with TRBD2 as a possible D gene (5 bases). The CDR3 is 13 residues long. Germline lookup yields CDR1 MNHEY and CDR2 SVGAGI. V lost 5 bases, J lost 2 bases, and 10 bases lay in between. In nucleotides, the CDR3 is TGTGCCAGCAGTCCCGGGGTCCCCTACGAGCAGTACTTC. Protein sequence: CASSPGVPYEQYF.

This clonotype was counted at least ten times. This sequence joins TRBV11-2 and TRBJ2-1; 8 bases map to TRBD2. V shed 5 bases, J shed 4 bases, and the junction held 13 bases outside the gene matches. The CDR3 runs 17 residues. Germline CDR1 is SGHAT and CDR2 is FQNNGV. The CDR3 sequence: CASSPGRGVQRYNEQFF. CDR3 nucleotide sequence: TGTGCCAGCAGCCCCGGGAGGGGCGTCCAGCGGTACAATGAGCAGTTCTTC.

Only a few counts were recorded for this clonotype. The DNA of the CDR3 is TGTGCCAGCAGTAAAGGGTGGTCGGAAGAGCAGTACGTC. Its protein is CASSKGWSEEQYV. This chain uses TRBV28 with TRBJ2-7; no firm D call. The CDR3 totals 13 residues. The V gene's germline CDR1 is MDHEN and CDR2 SYDVKM. V dropped 5 bases and J dropped 7 bases, with 15 bases sitting between them.

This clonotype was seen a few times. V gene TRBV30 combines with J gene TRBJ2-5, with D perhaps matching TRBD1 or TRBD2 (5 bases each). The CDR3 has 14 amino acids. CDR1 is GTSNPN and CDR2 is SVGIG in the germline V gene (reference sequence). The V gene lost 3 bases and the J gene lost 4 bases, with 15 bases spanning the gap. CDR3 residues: CAWSNGAGAETQYF. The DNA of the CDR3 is TGTGCCTGGAGCAACGGGGCAGGCGCAGAGACCCAGTACTTC.

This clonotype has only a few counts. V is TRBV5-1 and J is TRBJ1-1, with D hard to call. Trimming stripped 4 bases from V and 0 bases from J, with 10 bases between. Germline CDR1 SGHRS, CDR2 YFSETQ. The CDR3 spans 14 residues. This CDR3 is CASSRQDLNTEAFF. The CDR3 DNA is TGCGCCAGCAGCCGTCAGGACCTGAACACTGAAGCTTTCTTT.

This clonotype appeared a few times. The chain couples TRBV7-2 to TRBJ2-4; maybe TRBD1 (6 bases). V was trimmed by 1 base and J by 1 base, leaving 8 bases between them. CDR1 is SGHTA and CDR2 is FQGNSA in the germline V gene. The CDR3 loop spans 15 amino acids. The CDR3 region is CASSLDRGAKNIQYF. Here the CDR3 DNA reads TGTGCCAGCAGCTTAGATAGGGGGGCCAAAAACATTCAGTACTTC. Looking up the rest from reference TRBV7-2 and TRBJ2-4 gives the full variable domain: GAGVSQSPSNKVTEKGKDVELRCDPISGHTALYWYRQSLGQGLEFLIYFQGNSAPDKSGLPSDRFSAERTGGSVSTLTIQRTQQEDSAVYLCASSLDRGAKNIQYFGAGTRLSVL.

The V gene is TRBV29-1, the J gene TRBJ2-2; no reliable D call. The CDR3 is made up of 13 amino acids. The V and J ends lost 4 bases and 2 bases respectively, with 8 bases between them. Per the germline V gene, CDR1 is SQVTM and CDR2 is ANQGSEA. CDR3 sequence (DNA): TGCAGCGTTGGTCGGATTAACACCGGGGAGCTGTTTTTT. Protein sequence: CSVGRINTGELFF.